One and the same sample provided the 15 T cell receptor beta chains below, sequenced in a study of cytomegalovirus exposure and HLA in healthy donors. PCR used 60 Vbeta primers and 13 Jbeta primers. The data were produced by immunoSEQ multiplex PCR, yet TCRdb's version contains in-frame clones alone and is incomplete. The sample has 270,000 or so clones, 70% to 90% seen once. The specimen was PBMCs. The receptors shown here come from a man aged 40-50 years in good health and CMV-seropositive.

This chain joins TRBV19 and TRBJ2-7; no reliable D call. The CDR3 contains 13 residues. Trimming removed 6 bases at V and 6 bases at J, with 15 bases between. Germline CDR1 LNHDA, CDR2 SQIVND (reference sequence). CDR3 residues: CASRKSEVGEQYF. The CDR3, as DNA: TGTGCCAGTAGGAAGTCCGAGGTTGGCGAGCAGTACTTC.

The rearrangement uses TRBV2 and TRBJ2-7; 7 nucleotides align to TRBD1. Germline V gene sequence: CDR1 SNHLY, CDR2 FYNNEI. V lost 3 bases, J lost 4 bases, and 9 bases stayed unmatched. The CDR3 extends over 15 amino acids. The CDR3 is CASSEFRDSRYEQYF. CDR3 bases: TGTGCCAGCAGTGAGTTTAGGGACAGTAGGTACGAGCAGTACTTC.

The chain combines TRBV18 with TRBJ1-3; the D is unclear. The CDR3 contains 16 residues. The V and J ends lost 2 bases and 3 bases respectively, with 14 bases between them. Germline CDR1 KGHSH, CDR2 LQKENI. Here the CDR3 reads CASSPFEPANGNTIYF. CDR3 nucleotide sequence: TGTGCCAGCTCACCATTCGAACCAGCGAATGGAAACACCATATATTTT.

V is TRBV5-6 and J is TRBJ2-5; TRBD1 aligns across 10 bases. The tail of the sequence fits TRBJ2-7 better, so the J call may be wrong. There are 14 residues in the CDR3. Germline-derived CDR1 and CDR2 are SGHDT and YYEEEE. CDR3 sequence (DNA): TGTGCCAGCAGCAAGGGACAGGGGATCTACGAGCAGTACTTC. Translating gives CASSKGQGIYEQYF.

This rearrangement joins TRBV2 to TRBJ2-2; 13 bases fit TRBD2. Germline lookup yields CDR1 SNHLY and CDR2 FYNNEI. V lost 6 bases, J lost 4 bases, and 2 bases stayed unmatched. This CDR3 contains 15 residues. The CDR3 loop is CASRRLAGGTGELFF. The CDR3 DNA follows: TGTGCCAGCAGGCGACTAGCGGGAGGCACCGGGGAGCTGTTTTTT.

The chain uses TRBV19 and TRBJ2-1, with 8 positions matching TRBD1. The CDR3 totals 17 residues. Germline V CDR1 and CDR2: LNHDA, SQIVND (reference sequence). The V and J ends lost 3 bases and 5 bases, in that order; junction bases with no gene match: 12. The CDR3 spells CASSIVQGTGSNNEQFF. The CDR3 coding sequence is TGTGCCAGTAGTATCGTACAGGGGACAGGTTCTAACAATGAGCAGTTCTTC.

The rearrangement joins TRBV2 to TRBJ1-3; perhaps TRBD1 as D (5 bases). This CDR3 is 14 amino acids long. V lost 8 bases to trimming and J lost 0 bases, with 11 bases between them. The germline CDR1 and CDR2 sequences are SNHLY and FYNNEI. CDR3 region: CASRQSRSGNTIYF. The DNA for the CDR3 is TGTGCCAGCCGACAGTCCCGCTCTGGAAACACCATATATTTT.

CDR3 coding DNA: TGTGCCAGCAGCAACTCACAGACCGGTTCACCTGAAGCTTTCTTT. Its translation: CASSNSQTGSPEAFF. The chain joins TRBV4-2 to TRBJ1-1; D uncertain. CDR1 and CDR2 (germline): LGHNA, YNFKEQ. V shed 5 bases and J shed 6 bases, with 19 bases lying between them. The CDR3 length is 15 residues.

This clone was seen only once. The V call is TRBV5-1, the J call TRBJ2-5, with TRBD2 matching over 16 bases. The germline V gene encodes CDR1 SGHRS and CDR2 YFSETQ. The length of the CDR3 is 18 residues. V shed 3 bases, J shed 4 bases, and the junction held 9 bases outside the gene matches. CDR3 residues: CASSWGTSGRVSTETQYF. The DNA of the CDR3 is TGCGCCAGCAGCTGGGGGACTAGCGGGAGGGTTTCTACAGAGACCCAGTACTTC.

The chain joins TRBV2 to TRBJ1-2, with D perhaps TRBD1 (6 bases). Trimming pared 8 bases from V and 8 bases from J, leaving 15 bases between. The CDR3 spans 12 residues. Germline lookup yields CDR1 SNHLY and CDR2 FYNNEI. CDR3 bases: TGTGCCAGCGGGGCCAGGGGATACGGCTACACCTTC. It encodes CASGARGYGYTF.

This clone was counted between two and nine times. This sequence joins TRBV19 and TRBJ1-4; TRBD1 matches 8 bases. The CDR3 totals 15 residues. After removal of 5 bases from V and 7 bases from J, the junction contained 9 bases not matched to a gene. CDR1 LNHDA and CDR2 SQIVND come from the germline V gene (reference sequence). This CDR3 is CASSRAGGIGEKLFF. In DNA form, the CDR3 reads TGTGCCAGTAGTCGGGCAGGGGGCATTGGTGAAAAACTGTTTTTT.

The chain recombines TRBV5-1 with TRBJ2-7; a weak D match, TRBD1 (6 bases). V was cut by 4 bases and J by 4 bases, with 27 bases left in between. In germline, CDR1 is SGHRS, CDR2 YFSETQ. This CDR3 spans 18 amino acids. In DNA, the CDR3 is TGCGCCAGCAGCCGAGGCCGGGACAACACTAGGGCTTATTACGAGCAGTACTTC. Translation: CASSRGRDNTRAYYEQYF.

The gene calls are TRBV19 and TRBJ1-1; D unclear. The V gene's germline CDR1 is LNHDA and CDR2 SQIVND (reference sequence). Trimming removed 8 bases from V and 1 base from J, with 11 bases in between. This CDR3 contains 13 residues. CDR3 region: CASLNSPNTEAFF. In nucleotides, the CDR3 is TGTGCCAGTTTAAACAGCCCGAACACTGAAGCTTTCTTT.

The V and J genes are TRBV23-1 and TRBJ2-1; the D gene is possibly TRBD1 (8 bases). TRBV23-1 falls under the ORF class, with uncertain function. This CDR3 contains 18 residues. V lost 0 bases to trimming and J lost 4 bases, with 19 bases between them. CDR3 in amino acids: CASSQSADREREYNEQFF. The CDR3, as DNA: TGCGCCAGCAGTCAATCTGCGGACAGGGAGCGGGAATACAATGAGCAGTTCTTC.

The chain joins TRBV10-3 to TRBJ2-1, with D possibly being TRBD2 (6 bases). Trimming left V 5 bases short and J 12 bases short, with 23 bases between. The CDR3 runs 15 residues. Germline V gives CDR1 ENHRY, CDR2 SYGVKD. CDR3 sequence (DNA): TGTGCCATCAGTCCCCCCGGAGGGCCCAGAGCGGGGCAGTTCTTC. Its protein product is CAISPPGGPRAGQFF.